This section outlines one TCR beta chain sequence together with its context. Its antigen is still unknown. This record comes from a study of lymphopenia after photon versus proton radiotherapy. The CDR3 covers 15 residues. V dropped 4 bases and J dropped 5; count of bases not matched to a gene: 7. CDR1 SGHDN and CDR2 FVKESK come from the germline V gene. The protocol was immunoSEQ multiplex PCR, while the TCRdb copy is restricted to in-frame clones and leaves out a portion. The profile shows 37,000 or so clones, around 85% of them singletons. Study observations and caveats: Proton therapy kept repertoires fairly stable, unlike photons, which gained effector/memory cells.

The rearrangement uses TRBV14 and TRBJ1-5; 8 bases are shared with TRBD1. This clonotype originated in a man between 50 and 59 years old with gastric cancer. The sample in question was peripheral blood, obtained from a patient treated with photon-based radiotherapy. As DNA, the CDR3 is TGTGCCAGCAGCCGAACCGGACAGGGCTATCAGCCCCAGCATTTT. Its translation: CASSRTGQGYQPQHF. Combining the CDR3 with reference TRBV14 and TRBJ1-5 gives the whole variable domain EAGVTQFPSHSVIEKGQTVTLRCDPISGHDNLYWYRRVMGKEIKFLLHFVKESKQDESGMPNNRFLAERTGGTYSTLKVQPAELEDSGVYFCASSRTGQGYQPQHFGDGTRLSIL.